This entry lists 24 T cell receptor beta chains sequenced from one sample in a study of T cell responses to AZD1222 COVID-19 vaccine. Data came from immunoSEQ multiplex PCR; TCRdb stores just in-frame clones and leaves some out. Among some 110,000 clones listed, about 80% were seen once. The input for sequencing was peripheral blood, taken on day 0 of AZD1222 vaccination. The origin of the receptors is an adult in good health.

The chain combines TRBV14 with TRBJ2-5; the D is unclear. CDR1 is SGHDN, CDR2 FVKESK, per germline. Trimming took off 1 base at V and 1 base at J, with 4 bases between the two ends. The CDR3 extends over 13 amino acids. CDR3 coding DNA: TGTGCCAGCAGCCAAGCGCCCCAAGAGACCCAGTACTTC. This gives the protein CASSQAPQETQYF.

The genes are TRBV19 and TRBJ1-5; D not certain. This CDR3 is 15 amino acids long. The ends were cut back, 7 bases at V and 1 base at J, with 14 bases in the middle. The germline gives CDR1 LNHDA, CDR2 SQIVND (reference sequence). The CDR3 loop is CASTRGGGSNQPQHF. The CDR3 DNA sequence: TGTGCCAGTACTCGCGGCGGAGGGAGCAATCAGCCCCAGCATTTT.

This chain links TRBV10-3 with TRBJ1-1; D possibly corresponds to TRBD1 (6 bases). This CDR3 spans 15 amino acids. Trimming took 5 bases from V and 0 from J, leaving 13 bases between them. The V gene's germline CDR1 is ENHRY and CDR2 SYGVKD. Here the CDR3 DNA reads TGTGCCATCAGTCGTCGAGGGGACATGAACACTGAAGCTTTCTTT. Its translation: CAISRRGDMNTEAFF.

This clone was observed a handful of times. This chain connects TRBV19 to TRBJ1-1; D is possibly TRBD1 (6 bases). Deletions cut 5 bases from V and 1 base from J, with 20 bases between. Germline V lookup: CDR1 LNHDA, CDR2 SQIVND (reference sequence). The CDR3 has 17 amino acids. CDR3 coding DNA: TGTGCCAGTAGTTCCCCCTTCGGGGGGCTGGGGAACACTGAAGCTTTCTTT. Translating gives CASSSPFGGLGNTEAFF.

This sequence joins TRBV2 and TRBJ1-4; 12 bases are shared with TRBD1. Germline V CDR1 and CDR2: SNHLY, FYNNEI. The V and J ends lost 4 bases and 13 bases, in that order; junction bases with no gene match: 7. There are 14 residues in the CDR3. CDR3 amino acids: CASSARDRGRRLFF. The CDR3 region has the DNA TGTGCCAGCAGTGCCAGGGACAGGGGGCGAAGACTGTTTTTT.

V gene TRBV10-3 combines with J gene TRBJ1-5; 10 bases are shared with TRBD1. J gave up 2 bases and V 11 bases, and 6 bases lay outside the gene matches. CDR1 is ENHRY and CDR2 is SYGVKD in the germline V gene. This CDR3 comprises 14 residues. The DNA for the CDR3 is TGTGCCGGCGGGACAGGGGCCCGCAATCAGCCCCAGCATTTT. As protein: CAGGTGARNQPQHF.

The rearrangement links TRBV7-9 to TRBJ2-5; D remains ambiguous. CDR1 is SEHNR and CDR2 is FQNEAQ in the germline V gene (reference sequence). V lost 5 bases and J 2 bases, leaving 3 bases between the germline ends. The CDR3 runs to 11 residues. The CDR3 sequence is CASSAQETQYF. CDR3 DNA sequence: TGTGCCAGCAGCGCACAAGAGACCCAGTACTTC.

CDR3 sequence (DNA): TGCGCCAGCAGCCAAGAGGCAACTAGCGGATACAATGAGCAGTTCTTC. Protein sequence: CASSQEATSGYNEQFF. The V and J genes are TRBV4-3 and TRBJ2-1; 8 bases are a match to TRBD2. CDR1 is LGHNA and CDR2 is YSLEER in the germline V gene. The J segment lost 4 bases and the V segment lost 0 bases, leaving 5 bases of the junction unmatched. This CDR3 region has 16 residues.

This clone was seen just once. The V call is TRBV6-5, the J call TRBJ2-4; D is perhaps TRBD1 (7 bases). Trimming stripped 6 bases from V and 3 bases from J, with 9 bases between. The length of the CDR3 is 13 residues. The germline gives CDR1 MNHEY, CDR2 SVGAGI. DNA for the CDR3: TGTGCCAGCAGGCAGGGGGGCAAAAACATTCAGTACTTC. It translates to CASRQGGKNIQYF.

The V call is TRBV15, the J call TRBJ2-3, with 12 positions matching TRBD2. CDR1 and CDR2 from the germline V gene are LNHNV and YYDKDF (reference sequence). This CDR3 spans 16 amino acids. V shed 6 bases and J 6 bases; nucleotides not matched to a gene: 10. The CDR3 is CATRSGTSGLGDTQYF. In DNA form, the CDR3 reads TGTGCCACCAGGTCGGGGACTAGCGGGCTAGGGGATACGCAGTATTTT. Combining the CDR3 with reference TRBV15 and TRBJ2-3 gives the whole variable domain DAMVIQNPRYQVTQFGKPVTLSCSQTLNHNVMYWYQQKSSQAPKLLFHYYDKDFNNEADTPDNFQSRRPNTSFCFLDIRSPGLGDTAMYLCATRSGTSGLGDTQYFGPGTRLTVL.

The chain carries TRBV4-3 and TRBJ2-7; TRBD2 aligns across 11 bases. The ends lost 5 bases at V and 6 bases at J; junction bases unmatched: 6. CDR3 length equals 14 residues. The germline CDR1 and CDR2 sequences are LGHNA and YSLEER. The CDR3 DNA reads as TGCGCCAGCAGCAGGGGACTAGCGGTTGGCGAGCAGTACTTC. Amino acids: CASSRGLAVGEQYF.

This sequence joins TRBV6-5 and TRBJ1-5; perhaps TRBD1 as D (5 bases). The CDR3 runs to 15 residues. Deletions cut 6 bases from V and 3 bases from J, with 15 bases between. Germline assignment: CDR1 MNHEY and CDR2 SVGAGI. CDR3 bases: TGTGCCAGCAGACGGGGCATAACGTACAATCAGCCCCAGCATTTT. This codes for CASRRGITYNQPQHF.

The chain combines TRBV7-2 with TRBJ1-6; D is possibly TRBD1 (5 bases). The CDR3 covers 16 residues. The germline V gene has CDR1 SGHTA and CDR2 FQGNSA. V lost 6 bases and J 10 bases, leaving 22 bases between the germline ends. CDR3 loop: CASSSAAGTPASPLHF. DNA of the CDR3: TGTGCCAGCAGTTCCGCCGCCGGGACCCCGGCCTCACCCCTCCACTTT.

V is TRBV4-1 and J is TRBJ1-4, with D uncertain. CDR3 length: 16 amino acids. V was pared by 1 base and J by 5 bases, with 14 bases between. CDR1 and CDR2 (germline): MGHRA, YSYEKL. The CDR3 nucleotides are TGCGCCAGCAGCCAAGGAAGTGGGCGGCGGAATGAAAAACTGTTTTTT. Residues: CASSQGSGRRNEKLFF.

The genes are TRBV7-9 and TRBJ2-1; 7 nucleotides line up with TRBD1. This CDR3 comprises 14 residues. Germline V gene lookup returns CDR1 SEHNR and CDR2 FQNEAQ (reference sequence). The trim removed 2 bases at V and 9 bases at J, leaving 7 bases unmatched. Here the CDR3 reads CASSLILQGSEQFF. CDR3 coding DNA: TGTGCCAGCAGCTTAATTCTACAGGGGAGTGAGCAGTTCTTC.

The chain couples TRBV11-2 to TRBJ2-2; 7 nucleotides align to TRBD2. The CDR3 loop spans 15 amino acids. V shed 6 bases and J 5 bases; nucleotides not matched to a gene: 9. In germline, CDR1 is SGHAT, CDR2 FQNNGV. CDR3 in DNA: TGTGCCAGCAGGACACCGGGGGGATCTACCGGGGAGCTGTTTTTT. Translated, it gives CASRTPGGSTGELFF. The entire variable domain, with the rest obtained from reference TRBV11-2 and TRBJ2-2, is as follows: EAGVAQSPRYKIIEKRQSVAFWCNPISGHATLYWYQQILGQGPKLLIQFQNNGVVDDSQLPKDRFSAERLKGVDSTLKIQPAKLEDSAVYLCASRTPGGSTGELFFGEGSRLTVL.

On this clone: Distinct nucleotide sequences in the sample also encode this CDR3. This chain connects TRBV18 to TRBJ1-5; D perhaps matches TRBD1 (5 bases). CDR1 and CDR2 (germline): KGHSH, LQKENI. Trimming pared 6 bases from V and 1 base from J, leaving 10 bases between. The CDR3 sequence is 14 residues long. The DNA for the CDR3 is TGTGCCAGCTCGCCAGGACAAAGCAATCAGCCCCAGCATTTT. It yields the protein CASSPGQSNQPQHF.

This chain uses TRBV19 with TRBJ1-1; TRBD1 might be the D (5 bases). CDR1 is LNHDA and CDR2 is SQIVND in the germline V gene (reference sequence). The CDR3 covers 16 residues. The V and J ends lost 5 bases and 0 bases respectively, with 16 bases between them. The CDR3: CASSPLLRQMNTEAFF. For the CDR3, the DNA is TGTGCCAGTAGTCCCCTTCTACGACAGATGAACACTGAAGCTTTCTTT.

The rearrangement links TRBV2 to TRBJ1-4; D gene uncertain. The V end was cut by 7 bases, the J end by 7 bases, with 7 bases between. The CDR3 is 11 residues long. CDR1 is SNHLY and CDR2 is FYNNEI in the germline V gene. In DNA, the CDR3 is TGTGCCAGCATCCTGACTGAAAAACTGTTTTTT. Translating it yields CASILTEKLFF.

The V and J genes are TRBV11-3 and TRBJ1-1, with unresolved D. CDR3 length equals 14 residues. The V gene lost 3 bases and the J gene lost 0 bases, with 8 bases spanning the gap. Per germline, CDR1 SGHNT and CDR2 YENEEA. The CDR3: CASSFSGVNTEAFF. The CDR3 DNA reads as TGTGCCAGCAGCTTCTCTGGGGTGAACACTGAAGCTTTCTTT.

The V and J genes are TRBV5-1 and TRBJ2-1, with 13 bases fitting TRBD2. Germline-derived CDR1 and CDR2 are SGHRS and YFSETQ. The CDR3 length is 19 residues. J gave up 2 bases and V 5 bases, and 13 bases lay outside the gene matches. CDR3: CASRSRELAGGQAYNEQFF. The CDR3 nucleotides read TGCGCCAGCAGGTCGAGGGAACTAGCGGGAGGGCAGGCCTACAATGAGCAGTTCTTC.

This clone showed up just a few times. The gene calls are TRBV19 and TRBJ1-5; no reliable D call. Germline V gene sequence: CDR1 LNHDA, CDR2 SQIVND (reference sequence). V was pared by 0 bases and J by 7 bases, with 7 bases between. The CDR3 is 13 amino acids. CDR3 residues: CASSIELRQPQHF. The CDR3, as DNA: TGTGCCAGTAGTATAGAGTTAAGGCAGCCCCAGCATTTT.

CDR3 coding DNA: TGTGCCAGCTCACCGAAGTCCGAGTATGGCTACACCTTC. Its protein is CASSPKSEYGYTF. The J gene is TRBJ1-2, the V gene TRBV18; D unclear. Trimming pared 3 bases from V and 5 bases from J, leaving 10 bases between. Germline CDR1 KGHSH, CDR2 LQKENI. This CDR3 has 13 residues. Combining the CDR3 with reference TRBV18 and TRBJ1-2 gives the whole variable domain NAGVMQNPRHLVRRRGQEARLRCSPMKGHSHVYWYRQLPEEGLKFMVYLQKENIIDESGMPKERFSAEFPKEGPSILRIQQVVRGDSAAYFCASSPKSEYGYTFGSGTRLTVV.

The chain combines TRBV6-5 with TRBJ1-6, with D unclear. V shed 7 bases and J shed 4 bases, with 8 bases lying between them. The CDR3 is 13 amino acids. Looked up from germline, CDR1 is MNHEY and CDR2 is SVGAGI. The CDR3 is CASNRGYNSPLHF. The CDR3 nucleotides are TGTGCCAGCAACCGGGGATATAATTCACCCCTCCACTTT.